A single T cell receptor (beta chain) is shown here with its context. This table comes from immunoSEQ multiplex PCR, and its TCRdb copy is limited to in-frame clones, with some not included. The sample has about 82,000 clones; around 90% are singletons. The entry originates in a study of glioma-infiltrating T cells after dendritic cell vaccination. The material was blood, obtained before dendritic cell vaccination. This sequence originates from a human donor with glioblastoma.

CDR3 sequence reads: CATSPGTGRNQPQHF. In DNA, the CDR3 is TGTGCCACCTCGCCGGGGACAGGACGCAATCAGCCCCAGCATTTT. V gene TRBV19 combines with J gene TRBJ1-5; 8 bases fit TRBD1. This CDR3 has 15 amino acids. V shed 10 bases, J shed 2 bases, and the junction held 10 bases outside the gene matches. Germline lookup yields CDR1 LNHDA and CDR2 SQIVND (reference sequence).